This T cell receptor beta chain was obtained from a study of blood T cells in healthy people across ages. Worth noting for this clonotype: Its antigen is undetermined.

The study, taken as a whole, reports: Naive CD4+ cells and diversity were both higher in long-lived donors than in aged donors. Investigators viewed diversity estimates from one million T cells as underestimates, the study reported.

The V segment lost 5 bases and the J segment 8 bases; nucleotides outside the gene matches: 11. This CDR3 has 15 residues. The germline V gene encodes CDR1 SGHTA and CDR2 FQGNSA. The authors ran a second PCR of 7 to 11 cycles using a sample-barcoded 5' primer and a J-beta primer mix. TCRdb itself ran the 5' RACE reads through MiXCR, one entry per CDR3 protein. In the table there are hundreds of thousands of distinct CDR3 sequences, around 48% of which are singletons. Sequenced: blood. The chain links TRBV7-2 to TRBJ2-1, with 8 positions matching TRBD1. The origin of this receptor is an older woman in good health. CDR3 protein: CASSTDPQGVYEQFF. DNA for the CDR3: TGTGCCAGCAGCACGGACCCACAGGGGGTATATGAGCAGTTCTTC.